This passage covers 26 T cell receptor beta chains from one sample sequenced in a study of T cell responses to AZD1222 COVID-19 vaccine. Clones were sequenced by immunoSEQ multiplex PCR, and TCRdb holds only the in-frame ones, with some missing. In the table there are over 120,000 clones, 85% to 95% of which are singletons. Sequences were derived from peripheral blood, sampled 28 days after the second AZD1222 dose. Receptors originate from an adult who received the AZD1222 COVID-19 vaccine.

The chain employs TRBV7-9 and TRBJ2-7; possibly TRBD1 for D (6 bases). This CDR3 region has 15 residues. Germline V lookup: CDR1 SEHNR, CDR2 FQNEAQ (reference sequence). The V end was cut by 1 base, the J end by 1 base, with 11 bases between. This CDR3 reads CASSLGSQGSYEQYF. CDR3 nucleotide sequence: TGTGCCAGCAGCTTAGGATCGCAGGGGTCCTACGAGCAGTACTTC.

This rearrangement joins TRBV27 to TRBJ2-5; possibly TRBD1 or TRBD2 for D (5 bases each). The CDR3 is 19 amino acids. Germline CDR1 is MNHEY and CDR2 is SMNVEV (reference sequence). V was trimmed by 6 bases and J by 3 bases, leaving 29 bases between them. The CDR3 bases are TGTGCCAGCAGGCCTGGGGACGTTGGAACTTGGACGAGTAAAGAGACCCAGTACTTC. This translates into CASRPGDVGTWTSKETQYF.

This clone was seen more than once but under ten times. The chain combines TRBV7-9 with TRBJ2-7; a weak D match, TRBD1 (5 bases). CDR1 is SEHNR, CDR2 FQNEAQ, per germline (reference sequence). The CDR3 spans 14 residues. Trimming removed 5 bases at V and 3 bases at J, with 14 bases between. The CDR3 coding sequence is TGTGCCAGCAGCCCCCTGGGGCAGATCTACGAGCAGTACTTC. Encoded protein: CASSPLGQIYEQYF.

This sequence joins TRBV27 and TRBJ2-5; D ambiguous. Germline values: CDR1 MNHEY, CDR2 SMNVEV (reference sequence). This CDR3 has 14 amino acids. V was pared by 3 bases and J by 0 bases, with 8 bases between. The CDR3 loop is CASSFQAHQETQYF. CDR3 bases: TGTGCCAGCAGTTTCCAGGCCCACCAAGAGACCCAGTACTTC.

The chain recombines TRBV5-1 with TRBJ2-7; tentative D call: TRBD2 (6 bases). CDR1 is SGHRS, CDR2 YFSETQ, per germline. V lost 0 bases, J lost 5 bases, and 12 bases lay in between. CDR3 length equals 14 residues. CDR3 sequence: CASSLEGGKHEQYF. CDR3 DNA: TGCGCCAGCAGCTTGGAGGGAGGAAAACACGAGCAGTACTTC. Using reference TRBV5-1 and TRBJ2-7 for the parts outside the CDR3, the full variable domain is KAGVTQTPRYLIKTRGQQVTLSCSPISGHRSVSWYQQTPGQGLQFLFEYFSETQRNKGNFPGRFSGRQFSNSRSEMNVSTLELGDSALYLCASSLEGGKHEQYFGPGTRLTVT.

The chain uses TRBV28 and TRBJ2-1, with TRBD2 matching over 7 bases. From germline, CDR1 is MDHEN and CDR2 SYDVKM. The CDR3 loop spans 16 amino acids. Losses at the gene ends were 7 bases for V and 0 bases for J; bases not matched to a gene: 9. As DNA, the CDR3 is TGTGCCAGCACCCTCCGCGGCGGGAGCTCCTACAATGAGCAGTTCTTC. It yields the protein CASTLRGGSSYNEQFF.

This clone was found a few times. The CDR3 region is CASSQGRDSGNTIYF. CDR3 in DNA: TGTGCCAGCAGCCAAGGTAGGGACTCTGGAAACACCATATATTTT. This sequence joins TRBV3-1 (or the pseudogene TRBV3-2) and TRBJ1-3; D unresolved. The CDR3 loop spans 15 amino acids. Trimming removed 1 base from V and 0 bases from J, with 7 bases in between. In germline, CDR1 is LGHDT, CDR2 YNNKEL (reference sequence).

The rearrangement links TRBV7-9 to TRBJ1-5, with TRBD1 matching over 10 bases. Germline loops: CDR1 SEHNR, CDR2 FQNEAQ (reference sequence). The CDR3 sequence is 16 residues long. After removal of 5 bases from V and 2 bases from J, the junction contained 6 bases not matched to a gene. The CDR3 region is CASSTDRGMGNQPQHF. The CDR3 nucleotides are TGTGCCAGCAGCACGGACAGGGGGATGGGCAATCAGCCCCAGCATTTT.

This rearrangement joins TRBV4-1 to TRBJ1-4, with D hard to call. This CDR3 region has 13 residues. With 4 bases removed from V and 8 bases from J, the gap between germline ends came to 11 bases. From germline, CDR1 is MGHRA and CDR2 YSYEKL. CDR3 in DNA: TGCGCCAGCAGCCCCTACCCTGGGGAAAAACTGTTTTTT. Its protein product is CASSPYPGEKLFF.

The CDR3 spells CASSETGGAEGYTF. DNA for the CDR3: TGTGCCAGCAGTGAAACAGGGGGCGCAGAGGGCTACACCTTC. The V gene is TRBV2, the J gene TRBJ1-2; 9 bases agree with TRBD1. Germline values: CDR1 SNHLY, CDR2 FYNNEI. The V gene end was trimmed by 2 bases and the J gene end by 8 bases; junction bases not matched to a gene: 6. CDR3 length: 14 amino acids.

The CDR3 sequence: CASSQGPGTVPYEQYF. The CDR3 DNA sequence: TGCGCCAGCAGCCAGGGCCCCGGGACAGTCCCCTACGAGCAGTACTTC. This sequence joins TRBV4-1 and TRBJ2-7; 7 bases agree with TRBD1. Germline assignment: CDR1 MGHRA and CDR2 YSYEKL. This CDR3 comprises 16 residues. With V trimmed by 3 bases and J by 2 bases, 10 bases remained unmatched.

The chain has TRBV19 and TRBJ1-1; D is ambiguous. CDR1 and CDR2 from the germline V gene are LNHDA and SQIVND (reference sequence). CDR3 length: 14 residues. V lost 5 bases and J lost 5, with 15 bases in between. CDR3 residues: CASSPGSGRTEAFF. CDR3 DNA: TGTGCCAGTAGTCCGGGGTCCGGGCGGACTGAAGCTTTCTTT.

About this clone itself: Sequence at one end of the junction differs from germline and may be a read error. The V call is TRBV7-7, the J call TRBJ2-5, with D perhaps TRBD1 (6 bases). The CDR3 runs 14 residues. Per the germline V gene, CDR1 is SSHAT and CDR2 is FNYEAQ (reference sequence). In nucleotides, the CDR3 is TGTGCTAGCAGCTTAGGAGCAGGGGCAGAGACCCAGTACTTC. Its protein product is CASSLGAGAETQYF. Full variable domain (remainder filled in from reference TRBV7-7 and TRBJ2-5): GAGVSQSPRYKVTKRGQDVTLRCDPISSHATLYWYQQALGQGPEFLTYFNYEAQPDKSGLPSDRFSAERPEGSISTLTIQRTEQRDSAMYRCASSLGAGAETQYFGPGTRLLVL.

The V and J genes are TRBV5-1 and TRBJ1-3, with no clear D. CDR3 length: 18 residues. Germline V gene data show CDR1 as SGHRS and CDR2 as YFSETQ. The V end lost 0 bases, the J end lost 0 bases, and 16 bases lay between the germline ends. CDR3 DNA sequence: TGCGCCAGCAGCTTGGAGGGCACGACCCTCATCTCTGGAAACACCATATATTTT. This gives the protein CASSLEGTTLISGNTIYF.

This chain joins TRBV15 and TRBJ1-2; no firm D call. The CDR3 consists of 14 residues. Germline CDR1 is LNHNV and CDR2 is YYDKDF (reference sequence). Trimming stripped 4 bases from V and 5 bases from J, with 14 bases between. CDR3 DNA sequence: TGTGCCACCAGCATTCTAATTGGCCATTATGGCTACACCTTC. Translated: CATSILIGHYGYTF.

This clone was found once. V is TRBV28 and J is TRBJ2-7, with TRBD2 identical over 8 bases. V shed 2 bases and J 6 bases; nucleotides not matched to a gene: 9. The germline V gene has CDR1 MDHEN and CDR2 SYDVKM. This CDR3 spans 15 amino acids. CDR3 protein: CASSLASGSQGEQYF. The CDR3 coding sequence is TGTGCCAGCAGTTTAGCGAGCGGGAGCCAGGGCGAGCAGTACTTC.

J is TRBJ1-6 and V is TRBV12-3 or TRBV12-4; a possible D gene is TRBD1 (6 bases). Deletions cut 9 bases from V and 9 bases from J, with 12 bases between. The CDR3 spans 12 residues. The CDR3 protein is CASRTVGSPLHF. The CDR3 DNA reads TGTGCCAGTAGGACAGTGGGTTCACCCCTCCACTTT.

The gene calls are TRBV2 and TRBJ2-7; tentatively, D is TRBD1 (5 bases). V dropped 5 bases and J dropped 3 bases, with 8 bases sitting between them. CDR1 is SNHLY, CDR2 FYNNEI, per germline. The length of the CDR3 is 12 residues. DNA for the CDR3: TGTGCCAGCAGTCCTCAGGGCTACGAGCAGTACTTC. This encodes CASSPQGYEQYF.

The chain carries TRBV15 and TRBJ2-5, with D possibly being TRBD1 (5 bases). Germline loops: CDR1 LNHNV, CDR2 YYDKDF (reference sequence). The V end was cut by 0 bases, the J end by 2 bases, with 7 bases between. This CDR3 spans 14 amino acids. CDR3 in amino acids: CATSRDRQQETQYF. The CDR3 nucleotides read TGTGCCACCAGCAGAGATAGACAGCAAGAGACCCAGTACTTC.

V usage is TRBV18 and J usage is TRBJ2-5, with 7 bases aligning to TRBD1. With 6 bases clipped from V and 3 bases from J, the junction kept 7 bases outside the gene matches. The V gene's germline CDR1 is KGHSH and CDR2 LQKENI. This CDR3 region has 14 residues. The CDR3, as DNA: TGTGCCAGCTCCCTTTTCACAGGGGAAGAGACCCAGTACTTC. Its translation is CASSLFTGEETQYF.

The chain links TRBV11-3 to TRBJ2-1; TRBD2 matches 10 bases. The CDR3 spans 15 residues. Trimming took 1 base from V and 3 from J; bases not matched to a gene: 0. CDR1 and CDR2 (germline): SGHNT, YENEEA. The CDR3 coding sequence is TGTGCCAGCAGCTTAGGGACTAGCGGCTACAATGAGCAGTTCTTC. Amino acids: CASSLGTSGYNEQFF.

V and J are TRBV29-1 and TRBJ2-3; either TRBD1 or TRBD2 may fit D (5 bases each). The CDR3 is made up of 16 amino acids. Trimming stripped 6 bases from V and 0 bases from J, with 19 bases between. CDR1 is SQVTM, CDR2 ANQGSEA, per germline. The CDR3 sequence: CSVKRDGPTSTDTQYF. As DNA, the CDR3 is TGCAGCGTGAAGAGGGACGGCCCGACAAGCACAGATACGCAGTATTTT.

The chain employs TRBV6-6 and TRBJ1-1, with D possibly TRBD1 on 5 matching bases. The germline V and J ends were trimmed by 0 bases and 4 bases, with 12 bases remaining between them. CDR1 and CDR2 from the germline V gene are MNHNY and SVGAGI (reference sequence). CDR3 length: 15 residues. Here the CDR3 reads CASSYSKGATTEAFF. CDR3 nucleotide sequence: TGTGCCAGCAGTTACTCGAAAGGGGCGACCACTGAAGCTTTCTTT.

V usage is TRBV21-1 and J usage is TRBJ2-1. TRBV21-1 is shown as a pseudogene. The CDR3 runs 13 residues. CDR3 loop: CASSNLWADSLFF. The CDR3 DNA reads as TGTGCCAGCAGCAACTTATGGGCCGACTCTCTGTTCTTC.

The chain recombines TRBV28 with TRBJ2-7; a weak D match, TRBD2 (5 bases). Trimming pared 1 base from V and 7 bases from J, leaving 8 bases between. Germline V lookup: CDR1 MDHEN, CDR2 SYDVKM. The length of the CDR3 is 12 residues. DNA of the CDR3: TGTGCCAGCAGTTTATCCACGGGGGAGCAGTACTTC. It specifies CASSLSTGEQYF.

The V and J genes are TRBV30 and TRBJ1-4; D remains ambiguous. Between the trimmed V and J ends, which lost 5 bases and 8 bases, there was a span of 15 bases. CDR1 and CDR2 (germline): GTSNPN, SVGIG (reference sequence). This CDR3 spans 13 amino acids. This CDR3 reads CAWAVRAQEKLFF. Written as DNA, the CDR3 is TGTGCCTGGGCAGTAAGGGCCCAAGAAAAACTGTTTTTT.